This TCR beta chain came from a study of graft-versus-host responses after intestinal transplantation. Study-wide results and caveats: Within allografts, high graft-versus-host to host-versus-graft clonal ratios were seen among patients with graft-donor T cell macrochimerism. Among recipient marrow samples, GvH clones were found; some appeared first in ileum or blood.

With respect to this clone: The target antigen is unknown.

TCRdb keeps only in-frame clones here, not all; method: immunoSEQ multiplex PCR. The table records approximately 71,000 clones, approximately 88% of them present only once. Germline V lookup: CDR1 LNHDA, CDR2 SQIVND (reference sequence). The CDR3 is 14 residues long. The V end was cut by 6 bases, the J end by 6 bases, with 12 bases between. The clonotype comes from a human donor who received an intestinal transplant. The chain uses TRBV19 and TRBJ1-6, with D perhaps matching TRBD1 (6 bases). The sequences come from unstimulated CD8+ T cells sorted from spleen or lymph node cells, collected before intestinal transplant. CDR3 bases: TGTGCCAGTAGCCCCTTCAGGGGTAATTCACCCCTCCACTTT. Amino acids: CASSPFRGNSPLHF.